This entry describes one TCR beta chain. The clone's antigen remains unknown. There are no base qualities to consult, and no much larger clone falls within one base. Trimming leaves V shorter by 4 bases and J shorter by 5 bases, with the junction holding 5 bases beyond the gene matches. Taken from the germline V gene, the CDR1 and CDR2 loops are SQVTM and ANQGSEA. The CDR3, cysteine through phenylalanine, is 14 amino acids long. Just the 42-base CDR3 DNA is kept, in frame starting at base 1. These data belong to a study of cytomegalovirus exposure and HLA in healthy donors (TCRdb year 2017). Background for the entire study: An earlier analysis of 587 of the donors reported approximately 260 Gb of sequence data and 100 million to 120 million unique TCR beta sequences obtained from approximately 180 million T cells. Donor age, sex, ethnicity and CMV serostatus were compiled alongside the repertoire data. To predict cytomegalovirus infection status, the study brought together high-throughput TCR immunosequencing, statistical association of individual TCRs with disease status, and machine learning. Because of strong linkage in the cohort, roughly five DR-DQ haplotypes were treated as single units for association and clustering. An earlier analysis of around 580 of the donors used high-throughput TCR beta sequencing to judge whether each TCR beta V gene segment behaved as functional or pseudogenic. An early release that covered 640 HLA-typed donors contained around 330 gigabases of sequencing data and 75 million to 100 million unique TCR sequences. In a later genetic analysis, genome-wide SNP genotypes for about 60% of the 666 donors were used, and that subset was treated as a discovery cohort. HLA typing included class I and class II loci at four-digit resolution. The genetic ancestry cluster associated with self-reported Caucasian donors included roughly 84% of the 398 genotyped donors. Every discovery cohort repertoire had been produced on one sequencing platform. The T cell repertoires of 700 or so subjects were profiled by immunosequencing and related to cytomegalovirus serostatus. Across some 400 genotyped donors of the cohort, an average of 235,054 unique TCR beta nucleotide sequences per donor were sequenced, and approximately 17% of those sequences were non-productive. Rather than drawing on any new phenotypic data, the later analysis identified candidate immune exposures from TCR beta sequences and the way those sequences occurred across donors. In a later analysis, previously published TCR beta repertoires from several hundred donors were re-analyzed and high-resolution HLA genotyping was added so that TCR occurrence patterns could be studied. The study aimed to test whether signatures of past pathogen exposure could be identified by cataloging public T cell receptors. Besides the first cohort of around 670 subjects, a separate validation cohort made up of some 110 different subjects was used. The number of donors typed differed by locus, with roughly 620-640 for A, B, C, DRB1 and DQB1, around 560 for DQA1, over 600 for DPA1, and around 430 for DPB1. Study-level results and caveats: A later analysis found that most CMV-associated TCR beta chains appeared HLA-restricted, with HLA associations seemingly driven largely by CMV exposure. While some public TCRs were present in many individuals, most TCR sequences turned up only very rarely across donors. In a later genetic analysis, fewer N-insertions in productive TCRs were reported among donors in an Asian-associated ancestry cluster than the roughly 640-donor mean. The authors suggested that the approach could potentially be generalized to other disease states and immunological phenotypes. The 87-base-pair reads could not distinguish some IMGT-functional V segments, including TRBV6-2 and TRBV6-3, so those segments were excluded. Only TCR beta chains were sequenced in this cohort, and the absence of alpha or paired-chain data limited detectable features. At a false discovery rate of 0.05, a later analysis linked around 15,000 TCR beta sequences to specific HLA alleles. HLA typing was unavailable for some donors at each locus, so association tests used only the typed subset. Because counts were too low, around 17 rarely observed V segments, including chromosome 9 orphons, were left out of the earlier analysis of some 640 of the donors. A later genetic analysis associated a missense DCLRE1C variant with V-gene and J-gene trimming of TCR beta chains, and an independent cohort replicated the association. Compared with equally common non-associated chains, HLA-associated TCR beta chains in a later analysis were more clonally expanded and had lower generation probabilities. A cluster of highly shared sequence variants was judged likely to be a technical artifact of the sequencing pipeline. Cytomegalovirus status was reported to be diagnosed by the classifier with high specificity and sensitivity in both the original and validation cohorts. Roughly uniform sequencing depth across donors was assumed in presence/absence analyses, although this assumption may not hold. In an earlier analysis of a few hundred of the donors, most TCR beta V segments were observed in productive rearrangements about 87% or about 30% of the time, broadly matching IMGT annotations. The study gave a list of 150 to 200 TCR beta chains associated with cytomegalovirus. Several of the top co-occurrence clusters appeared to be linked to parvovirus B19, influenza, CMV and Epstein-Barr virus, according to a later analysis. The only immune exposure information available for the cohort was CMV serostatus. In a later analysis, the rate of TCR association differed among HLA loci, with DRB1 alleles having the most associated TCRs and HLA-C alleles having the fewest. When HLA alleles, especially DR and DQ, strongly co-occurred, TCR associations were difficult to assign to individual alleles. A further reported finding was that TCR beta sequences accurately predicted the HLA-A and HLA-B alleles for most subjects in the first cohort. A few of the identified cytomegalovirus-associated TCR beta chains were confirmed in vitro to be specific for cytomegalovirus antigens. Linkage disequilibrium might explain the correlated functional status among segregating V segments, but an unknown experimental factor could not be excluded.

The cohort consisted of 666 healthy bone marrow donors. All cohort members were sampled while nominally healthy, although unrecorded immune exposures were likely present. The donor was CMV seronegative and was included in the group of 352 seronegative cohort members. A peripheral blood sample was provided by each donor, and peripheral blood mononuclear cells were used for TCR beta sequencing. Genomic DNA was extracted from the blood cell samples with the Qiagen DNeasy Blood Extraction Kit. The receptor library was made with the immunoSEQ multiplex PCR assay. For the multiplex PCR, a mixture combining 60 forward primers for TCR Vbeta segments and 13 reverse primers for TCR Jbeta segments was used. The CDR3 region of rearranged TCR beta genes was amplified from genomic DNA with a multiplex PCR assay. The amplified TCR beta libraries were sequenced on the Illumina HiSeq System as 87-base-pair reads. The authors' analysis ran thus. Across the 500 to 850 repertoires, a later analysis counted 78 million or so unique TCR beta chains, roughly 11 million of which were shared by at least two donors. A nearest-neighbor algorithm error-corrected the raw reads and collapsed the reads into unique sequences, merging closely related sequences to remove PCR and sequencing errors. Alignment of CDR3 sequences to IMGT reference sequences was used to assign V, D and J gene segments. For a sequence to be retained, a match of at least six nucleotides to both a V gene segment and a J gene segment was required. Rearrangements were called productive when the CDR3 lacked stop codons and stayed in frame with V and J; all others were non-productive. CDR3 was defined by IMGT convention, running from the second conserved V-encoded cysteine to the conserved J-encoded phenylalanine. In an earlier analysis of approximately 500 of the donors, sequences lacking an unambiguous match to a single V gene segment were excluded. In an earlier analysis of about 590 of the donors, a V segment was called functional when productive rearrangements were above 56.7%, and segregating when the standard deviation between donors exceeded 5%. A statistical classification framework was built for diagnosing cytomegalovirus status from the catalog of TCR beta chain sequences. V and J gene assignment, in a later analysis, came from comparing TCR nucleotide sequences with IMGT/GENE-DB human TR gene sequences. Using the TCRdist pipeline, a later analysis assigned CDR3 sequences along with most-parsimonious VDJ recombination scenarios. In a later analysis, every TCR beta chain was defined by the combination of its CDR3 amino acid sequence and its V-gene family, and reads without a unique V-gene family were dropped. A later analysis removed several hundred highly shared, low-generation-probability nucleotide sequences to deal with suspected cross-contamination and a sequencing artifact. In a later analysis, a clonal expansion index was calculated for each public chain from normalized within-repertoire ranks of inferred template counts. In a later analysis, generation probabilities were computed using a VDJ recombination model fitted to out-of-frame rearrangements, and the results were checked against IGoR. Hypergeometric tests were used in a later analysis to score TCR-TCR, TCR-HLA and TCR-CMV co-occurrence, with a repertoire-size bias correction applied to the TCR pairs. A later analysis estimated false discovery rates by permuting HLA or CMV assignments 20 times. In a later analysis, co-occurring TCRs were grouped using DBSCAN, with TCRdist sequence similarity added in when clustering inside HLA-allele-positive subsets. Repertoires with fewer than 30,000 or more than 120,000 public chains were left out of co-occurrence clustering, as were about 5 repertoires with anomalous nucleotide sharing. TCRdb's version of the immuneACCESS table is confined to in-frame rearrangements and falls short of the full clone set. An unresolved V gene accounts for under half of the shortfall where checked; the remainder is of unknown origin. V and J calls and clone size are as listed in that table; D and trimming were resolved from the DNA. The sample table holds roughly 26,000 clones, of which about 70% were seen once. 3.5% to 4.5% of the sample goes to the ten largest clones.

Sequenced material: PBMCs. The sequence derives from a woman between 50 and 59 years old in good health and CMV-seronegative. The chain is assembled from TRBV29-1 and TRBJ2-5, and TRBD2 aligns with 12 junction nucleotides. The CDR3 reads as follows: CSVATSGGIETQYF. The bases are TGCAGCGTTGCTACTAGCGGGGGGATTGAGACCCAGTACTTC. This CDR3, with the reference TRBV29-1 and TRBJ2-5 proteins standing in past its ends, gives the full variable domain SAVISQKPSRDICQRGTSLTIQCQVDSQVTMMFWYRQQPGQSLTLIATANQGSEATYESGFVIDKFPISRPNLTFSTLTVSNMSPEDSSIYLCSVATSGGIETQYFGPGTRLLVL.